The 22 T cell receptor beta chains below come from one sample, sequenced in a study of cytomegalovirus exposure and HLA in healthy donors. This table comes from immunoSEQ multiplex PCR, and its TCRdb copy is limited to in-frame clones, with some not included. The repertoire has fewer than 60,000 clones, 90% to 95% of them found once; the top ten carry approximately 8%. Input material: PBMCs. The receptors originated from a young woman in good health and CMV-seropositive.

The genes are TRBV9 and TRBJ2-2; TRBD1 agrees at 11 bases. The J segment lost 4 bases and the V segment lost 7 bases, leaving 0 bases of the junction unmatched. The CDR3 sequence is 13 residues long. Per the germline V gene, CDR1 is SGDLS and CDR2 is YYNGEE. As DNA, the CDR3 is TGTGCCAGCGGGACAGGGGGCACCGGGGAGCTGTTTTTT. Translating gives CASGTGGTGELFF.

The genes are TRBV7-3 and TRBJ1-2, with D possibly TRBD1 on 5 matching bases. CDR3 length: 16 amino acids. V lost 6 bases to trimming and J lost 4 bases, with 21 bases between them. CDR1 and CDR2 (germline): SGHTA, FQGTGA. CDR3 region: CASRKPGTGAFYGYTF. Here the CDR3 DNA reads TGTGCCAGCAGAAAACCCGGGACTGGGGCCTTCTATGGCTACACCTTC.

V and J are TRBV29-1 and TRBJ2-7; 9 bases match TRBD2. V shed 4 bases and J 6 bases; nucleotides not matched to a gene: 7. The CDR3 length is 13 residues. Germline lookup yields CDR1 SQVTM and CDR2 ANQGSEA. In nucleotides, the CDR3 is TGCAGCGTTGGTGAGCGGGAGGTAGGCGAGCAGTACTTC. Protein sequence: CSVGEREVGEQYF.

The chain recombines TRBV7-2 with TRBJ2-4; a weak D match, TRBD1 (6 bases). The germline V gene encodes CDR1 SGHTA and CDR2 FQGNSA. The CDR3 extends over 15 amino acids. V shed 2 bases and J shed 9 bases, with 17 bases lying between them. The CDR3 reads CASSLQGSPRSIQYF. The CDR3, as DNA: TGTGCCAGCAGCTTACAGGGGAGTCCCAGGAGCATTCAGTACTTC.

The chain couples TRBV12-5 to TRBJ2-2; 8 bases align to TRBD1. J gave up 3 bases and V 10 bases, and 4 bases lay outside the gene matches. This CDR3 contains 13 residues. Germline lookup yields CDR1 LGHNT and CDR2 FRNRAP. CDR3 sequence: CATLTGDTGELFF. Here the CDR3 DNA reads TGTGCTACTCTGACAGGGGACACCGGGGAGCTGTTTTTT.

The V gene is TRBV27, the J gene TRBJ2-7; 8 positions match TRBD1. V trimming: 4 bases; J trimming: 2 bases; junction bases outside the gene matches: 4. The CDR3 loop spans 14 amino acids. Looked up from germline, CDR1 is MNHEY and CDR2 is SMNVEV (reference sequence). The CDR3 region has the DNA TGTGCCAGCAGTTCCGGGGACAGGCCCTACGAGCAGTACTTC. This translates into CASSSGDRPYEQYF.

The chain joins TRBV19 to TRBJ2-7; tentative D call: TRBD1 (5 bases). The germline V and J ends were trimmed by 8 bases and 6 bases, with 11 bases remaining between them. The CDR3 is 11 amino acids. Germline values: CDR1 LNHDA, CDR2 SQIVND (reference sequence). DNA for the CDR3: TGTGCCAGTTATGGGGCGCGCGAGCAGTACTTC. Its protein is CASYGAREQYF. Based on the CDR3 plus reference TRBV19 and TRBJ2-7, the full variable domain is DGGITQSPKYLFRKEGQNVTLSCEQNLNHDAMYWYRQDPGQGLRLIYYSQIVNDFQKGDIAEGYSVSREKKESFPLTVTSAQKNPTAFYLCASYGAREQYFGPGTRLTVT.

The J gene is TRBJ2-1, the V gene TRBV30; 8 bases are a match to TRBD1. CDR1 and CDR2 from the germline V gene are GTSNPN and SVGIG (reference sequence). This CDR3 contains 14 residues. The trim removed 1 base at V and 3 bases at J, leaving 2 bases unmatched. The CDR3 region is CAWSGDRGYNEQFF. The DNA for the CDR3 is TGTGCCTGGAGTGGAGACAGGGGCTACAATGAGCAGTTCTTC.

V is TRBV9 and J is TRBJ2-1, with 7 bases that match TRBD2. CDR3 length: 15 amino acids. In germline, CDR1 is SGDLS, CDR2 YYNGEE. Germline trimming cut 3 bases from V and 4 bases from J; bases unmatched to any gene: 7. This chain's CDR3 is CASSARLAEYNEQFF. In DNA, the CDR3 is TGTGCCAGCAGCGCCCGGCTAGCGGAATACAATGAGCAGTTCTTC. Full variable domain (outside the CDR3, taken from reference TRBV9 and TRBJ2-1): DSGVTQTPKHLITATGQRVTLRCSPRSGDLSVYWYQQSLDQGLQFLIQYYNGEERAKGNILERFSAQQFPDLHSELNLSSLELGDSALYFCASSARLAEYNEQFFGPGTRLTVL.

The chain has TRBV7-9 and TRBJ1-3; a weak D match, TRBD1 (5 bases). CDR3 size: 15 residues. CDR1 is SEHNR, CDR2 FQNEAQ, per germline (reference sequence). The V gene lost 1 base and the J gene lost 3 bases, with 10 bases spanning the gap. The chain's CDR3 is CASSLDGAGGNTIYF. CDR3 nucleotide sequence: TGTGCCAGCAGCTTAGATGGGGCTGGTGGAAACACCATATATTTT.

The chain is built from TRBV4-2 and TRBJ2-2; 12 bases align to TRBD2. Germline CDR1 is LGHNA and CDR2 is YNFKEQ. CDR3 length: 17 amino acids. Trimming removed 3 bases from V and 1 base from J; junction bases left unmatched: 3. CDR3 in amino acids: CASSHELAGGNTGELFF. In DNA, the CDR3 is TGTGCCAGCAGCCACGAACTAGCGGGAGGGAACACCGGGGAGCTGTTTTTT.

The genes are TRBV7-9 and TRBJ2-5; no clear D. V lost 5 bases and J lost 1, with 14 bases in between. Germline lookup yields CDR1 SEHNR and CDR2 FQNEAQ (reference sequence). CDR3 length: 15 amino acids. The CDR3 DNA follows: TGTGCCAGCAGCGAGAACTTGGGCTCCCAAGAGACCCAGTACTTC. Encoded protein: CASSENLGSQETQYF.

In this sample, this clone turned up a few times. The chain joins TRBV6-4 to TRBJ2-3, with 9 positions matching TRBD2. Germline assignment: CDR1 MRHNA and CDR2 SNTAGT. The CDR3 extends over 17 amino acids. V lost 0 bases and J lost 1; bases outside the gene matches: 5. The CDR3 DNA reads TGTGCCAGCAGTGACTCGACTAGCGGAGGTGGCACAGATACGCAGTATTTT. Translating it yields CASSDSTSGGGTDTQYF.

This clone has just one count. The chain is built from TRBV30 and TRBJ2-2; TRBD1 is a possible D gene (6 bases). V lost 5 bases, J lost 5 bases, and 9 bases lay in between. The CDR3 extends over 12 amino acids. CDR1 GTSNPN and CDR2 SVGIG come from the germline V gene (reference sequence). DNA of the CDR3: TGTGCCTGGGACACAGGGACCGGGGAGCTGTTTTTT. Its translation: CAWDTGTGELFF.

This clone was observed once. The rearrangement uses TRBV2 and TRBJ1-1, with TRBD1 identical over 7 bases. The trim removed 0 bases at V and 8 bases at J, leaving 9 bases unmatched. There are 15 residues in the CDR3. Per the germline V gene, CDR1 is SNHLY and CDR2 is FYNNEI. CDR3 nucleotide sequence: TGTGCCAGCAGTGAAGCGCGAGGGGGCGAGGCGGAAGCTTTCTTT. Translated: CASSEARGGEAEAFF.

CDR3 in amino acids: CATSKGLEFGELFF. The CDR3 DNA is TGTGCCACCAGCAAGGGACTAGAGTTCGGGGAGCTGTTTTTT. The chain couples TRBV15 to TRBJ2-2; 8 bases are shared with TRBD2. This CDR3 is built from 14 residues. Trimming took 4 bases from V and 7 from J; bases not matched to a gene: 5. Germline CDR1 reads LNHNV; CDR2 reads YYDKDF (reference sequence).

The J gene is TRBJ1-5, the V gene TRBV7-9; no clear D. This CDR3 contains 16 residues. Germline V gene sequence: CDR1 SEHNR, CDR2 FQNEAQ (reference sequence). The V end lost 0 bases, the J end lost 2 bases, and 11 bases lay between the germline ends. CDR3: CASSLANNLGNQPQHF. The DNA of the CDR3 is TGTGCCAGCAGCTTAGCGAACAATTTGGGCAATCAGCCCCAGCATTTT.

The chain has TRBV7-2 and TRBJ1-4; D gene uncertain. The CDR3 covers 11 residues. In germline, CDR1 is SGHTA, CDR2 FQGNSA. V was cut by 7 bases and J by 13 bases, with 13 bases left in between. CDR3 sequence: CASKGAGRLFF. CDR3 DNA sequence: TGTGCCAGCAAAGGTGCAGGAAGACTGTTTTTT. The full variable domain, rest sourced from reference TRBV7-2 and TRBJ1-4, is GAGVSQSPSNKVTEKGKDVELRCDPISGHTALYWYRQSLGQGLEFLIYFQGNSAPDKSGLPSDRFSAERTGGSVSTLTIQRTQQEDSAVYLCASKGAGRLFFGSGTQLSVL.

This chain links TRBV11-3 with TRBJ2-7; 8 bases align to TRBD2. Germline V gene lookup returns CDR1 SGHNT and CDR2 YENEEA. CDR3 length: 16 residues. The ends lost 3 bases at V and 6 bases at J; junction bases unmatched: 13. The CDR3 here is CASSFDLAGGPGEQYF. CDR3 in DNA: TGTGCCAGCAGCTTCGACCTCGCGGGAGGACCGGGCGAGCAGTACTTC.

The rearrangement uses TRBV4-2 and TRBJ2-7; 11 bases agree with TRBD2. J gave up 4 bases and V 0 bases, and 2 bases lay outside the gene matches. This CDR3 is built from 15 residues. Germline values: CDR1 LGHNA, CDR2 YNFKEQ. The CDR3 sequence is CASSQDTSGSYEQYF. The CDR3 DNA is TGTGCCAGCAGCCAAGATACTAGCGGGAGTTACGAGCAGTACTTC.

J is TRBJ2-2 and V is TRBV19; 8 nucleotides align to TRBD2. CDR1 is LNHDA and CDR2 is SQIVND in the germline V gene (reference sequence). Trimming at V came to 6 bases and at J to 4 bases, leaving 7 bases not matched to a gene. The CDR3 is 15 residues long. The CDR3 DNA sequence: TGTGCCAGTAGCCCGGGGGGGCGTTTCACCGGGGAGCTGTTTTTT. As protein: CASSPGGRFTGELFF. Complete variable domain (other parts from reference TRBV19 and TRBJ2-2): DGGITQSPKYLFRKEGQNVTLSCEQNLNHDAMYWYRQDPGQGLRLIYYSQIVNDFQKGDIAEGYSVSREKKESFPLTVTSAQKNPTAFYLCASSPGGRFTGELFFGEGSRLTVL.

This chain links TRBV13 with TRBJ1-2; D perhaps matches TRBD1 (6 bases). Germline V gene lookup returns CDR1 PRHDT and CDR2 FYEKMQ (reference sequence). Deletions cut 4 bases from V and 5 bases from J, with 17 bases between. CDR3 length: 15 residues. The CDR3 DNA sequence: TGTGCCAGCAGCTCAACCGCACAGGGTGGGTATGGCTACACCTTC. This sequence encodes CASSSTAQGGYGYTF.